This T cell receptor beta chain came from a study of cytomegalovirus exposure and HLA in healthy donors. Regarding the study as a whole: Researchers counted 150 to 200 TCR beta chains as cytomegalovirus-associated. A later analysis reportedly found fewer N-insertions in an Asian-associated ancestry cluster than the approximately 660-donor mean. Reported performance of the classifier showed diagnosis of cytomegalovirus status with high specificity and sensitivity. TCR association rates varied by HLA locus in a later analysis, with DRB1 highest and HLA-C lowest.

Germline V gene sequence: CDR1 SEHNR, CDR2 FQNEAQ (reference sequence). The CDR3 spans 16 residues. PCR amplification relied on 60 Vbeta primers (plus 13 Jbeta primers). Clones were read by immunoSEQ multiplex PCR, and TCRdb kept only the in-frame ones, dropping some. This sample carries about 120,000 clones, nearly 80% of them seen once, and the ten largest clones take around 3.3%. Of note for this clone: What it recognizes is unknown. Germline and junction disagree at one end, which may indicate a read error.

The sample was PBMCs. V is TRBV7-9 and J is TRBJ1-4; maybe TRBD1 (5 bases). The sequence came from a woman aged 25 to 39 in good health and CMV-seropositive. CDR3 amino acids: CTSSWPGGSANEKLFF. DNA of the CDR3: TGTACCAGCAGCTGGCCCGGGGGGAGTGCTAATGAAAAACTGTTTTTT.